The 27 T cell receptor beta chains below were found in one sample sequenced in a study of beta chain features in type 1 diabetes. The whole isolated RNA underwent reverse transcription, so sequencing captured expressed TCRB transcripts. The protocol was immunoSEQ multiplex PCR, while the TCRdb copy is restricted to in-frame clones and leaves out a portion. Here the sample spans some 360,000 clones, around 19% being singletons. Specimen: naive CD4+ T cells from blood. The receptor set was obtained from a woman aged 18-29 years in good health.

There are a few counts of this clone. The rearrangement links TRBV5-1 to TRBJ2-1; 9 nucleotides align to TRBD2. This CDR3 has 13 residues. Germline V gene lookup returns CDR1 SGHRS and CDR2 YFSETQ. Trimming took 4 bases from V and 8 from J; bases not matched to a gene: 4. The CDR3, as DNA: TGCGCCAGCAGCCGACTAGCGGAGGATGAGCAGTTCTTC. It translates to CASSRLAEDEQFF. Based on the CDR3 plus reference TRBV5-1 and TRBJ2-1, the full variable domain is KAGVTQTPRYLIKTRGQQVTLSCSPISGHRSVSWYQQTPGQGLQFLFEYFSETQRNKGNFPGRFSGRQFSNSRSEMNVSTLELGDSALYLCASSRLAEDEQFFGPGTRLTVL.

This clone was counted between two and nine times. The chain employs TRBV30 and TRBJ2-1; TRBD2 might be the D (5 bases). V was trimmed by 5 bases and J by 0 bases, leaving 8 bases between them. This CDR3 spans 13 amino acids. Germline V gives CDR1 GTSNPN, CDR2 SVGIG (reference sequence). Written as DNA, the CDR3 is TGTGCCTGGTCGGGAAGCTCCTACAATGAGCAGTTCTTC. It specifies CAWSGSSYNEQFF.

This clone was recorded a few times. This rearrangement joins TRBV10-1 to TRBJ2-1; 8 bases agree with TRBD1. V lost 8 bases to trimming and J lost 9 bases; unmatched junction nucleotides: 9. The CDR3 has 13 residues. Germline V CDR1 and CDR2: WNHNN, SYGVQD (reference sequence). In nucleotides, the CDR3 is TGCGCCAGCCGGGGACAGGCGTCCGGTGAGCAGTTCTTC. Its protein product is CASRGQASGEQFF.

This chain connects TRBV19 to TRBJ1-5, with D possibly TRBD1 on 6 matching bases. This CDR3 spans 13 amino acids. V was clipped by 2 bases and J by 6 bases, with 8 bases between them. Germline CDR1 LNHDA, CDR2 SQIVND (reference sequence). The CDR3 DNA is TGTGCCAGTAGTATATCAGGGGCTCAGCCCCAGCATTTT. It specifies CASSISGAQPQHF.

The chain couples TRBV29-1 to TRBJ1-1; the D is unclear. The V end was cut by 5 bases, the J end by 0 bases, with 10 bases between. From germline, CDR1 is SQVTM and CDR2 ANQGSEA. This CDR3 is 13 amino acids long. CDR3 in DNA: TGCAGCGTTTCAAGCACCCTGAACACTGAAGCTTTCTTT. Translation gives CSVSSTLNTEAFF.

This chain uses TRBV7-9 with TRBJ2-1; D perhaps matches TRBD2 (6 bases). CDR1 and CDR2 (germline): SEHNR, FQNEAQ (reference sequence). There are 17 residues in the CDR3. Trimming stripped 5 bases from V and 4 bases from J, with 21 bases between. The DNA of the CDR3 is TGTGCCAGCAGCCCGTCTATCCGAGCGGGCCTTTACAATGAGCAGTTCTTC. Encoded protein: CASSPSIRAGLYNEQFF.

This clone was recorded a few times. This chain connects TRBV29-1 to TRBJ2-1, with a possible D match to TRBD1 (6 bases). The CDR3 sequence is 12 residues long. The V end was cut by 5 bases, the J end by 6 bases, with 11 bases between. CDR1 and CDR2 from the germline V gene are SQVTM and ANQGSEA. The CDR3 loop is CSVLTRGNEQFF. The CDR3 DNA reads TGCAGCGTTCTGACCAGGGGCAATGAGCAGTTCTTC.

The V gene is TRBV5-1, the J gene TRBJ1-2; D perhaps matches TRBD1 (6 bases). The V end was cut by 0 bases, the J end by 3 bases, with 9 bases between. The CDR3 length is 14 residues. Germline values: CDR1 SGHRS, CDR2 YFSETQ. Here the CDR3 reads CASSLAGGDYGYTF. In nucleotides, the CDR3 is TGCGCCAGCAGCTTGGCGGGGGGCGACTATGGCTACACCTTC.

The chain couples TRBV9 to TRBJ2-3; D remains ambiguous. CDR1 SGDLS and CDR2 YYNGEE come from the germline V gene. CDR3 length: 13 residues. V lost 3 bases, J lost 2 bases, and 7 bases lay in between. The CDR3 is CASSAQITDTQYF. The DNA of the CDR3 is TGTGCCAGCAGCGCCCAGATCACAGATACGCAGTATTTT. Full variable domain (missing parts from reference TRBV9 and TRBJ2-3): DSGVTQTPKHLITATGQRVTLRCSPRSGDLSVYWYQQSLDQGLQFLIQYYNGEERAKGNILERFSAQQFPDLHSELNLSSLELGDSALYFCASSAQITDTQYFGPGTRLTVL.

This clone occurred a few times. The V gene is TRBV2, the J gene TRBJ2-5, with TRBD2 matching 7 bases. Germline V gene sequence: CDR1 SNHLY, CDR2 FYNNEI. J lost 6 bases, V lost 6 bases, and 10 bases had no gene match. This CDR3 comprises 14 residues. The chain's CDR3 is CASRGLPHAQTQYF. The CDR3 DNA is TGTGCCAGCAGGGGACTACCCCATGCGCAGACCCAGTACTTC.

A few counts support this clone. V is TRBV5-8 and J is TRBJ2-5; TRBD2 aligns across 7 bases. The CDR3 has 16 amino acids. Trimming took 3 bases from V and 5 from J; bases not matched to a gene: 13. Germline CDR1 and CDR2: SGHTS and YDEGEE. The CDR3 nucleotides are TGTGCCAGCAGCTCGGGGGAGGGCGGTAAAGTGGAGACCCAGTACTTC. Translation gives CASSSGEGGKVETQYF.

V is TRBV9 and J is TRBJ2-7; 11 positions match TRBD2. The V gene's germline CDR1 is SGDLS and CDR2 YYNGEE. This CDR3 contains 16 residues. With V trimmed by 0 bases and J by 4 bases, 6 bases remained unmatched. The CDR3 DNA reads TGTGCCAGCAGCGTAGCTGGGGCTAGCGGGAGGTACGAGCAGTACTTC. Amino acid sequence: CASSVAGASGRYEQYF.

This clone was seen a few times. Here the CDR3 reads CAWKGEDRELFF. Here the CDR3 DNA reads TGTGCCTGGAAAGGGGAGGACCGGGAGCTGTTTTTT. The chain has TRBV30 and TRBJ2-2; maybe TRBD2 (6 bases). V lost 4 bases and J lost 9, with 12 bases in between. Germline CDR1 and CDR2: GTSNPN and SVGIG (reference sequence). CDR3 length: 12 residues.

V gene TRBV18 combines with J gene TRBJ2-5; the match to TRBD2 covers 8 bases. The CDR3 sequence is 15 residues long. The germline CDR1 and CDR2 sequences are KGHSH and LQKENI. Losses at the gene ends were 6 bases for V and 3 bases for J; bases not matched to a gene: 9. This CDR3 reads CASSSGTAGEETQYF. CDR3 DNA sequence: TGTGCCAGCTCCTCCGGAACAGCGGGAGAAGAGACCCAGTACTTC.

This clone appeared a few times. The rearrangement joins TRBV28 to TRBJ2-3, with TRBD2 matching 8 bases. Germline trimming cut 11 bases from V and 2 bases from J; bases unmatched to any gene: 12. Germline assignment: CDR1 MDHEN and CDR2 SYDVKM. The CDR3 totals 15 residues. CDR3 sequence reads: CASQAGGFLTDTQYF. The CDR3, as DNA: TGTGCCTCTCAGGCGGGGGGTTTCCTCACAGATACGCAGTATTTT.

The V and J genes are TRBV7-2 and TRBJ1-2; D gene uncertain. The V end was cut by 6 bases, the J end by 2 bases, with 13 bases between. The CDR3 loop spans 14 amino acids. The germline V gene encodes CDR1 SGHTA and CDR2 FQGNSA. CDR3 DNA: TGTGCCAGCAGTCCCCGGGTCCCCAACTATGGCTACACCTTC. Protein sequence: CASSPRVPNYGYTF. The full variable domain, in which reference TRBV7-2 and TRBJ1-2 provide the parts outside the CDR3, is GAGVSQSPSNKVTEKGKDVELRCDPISGHTALYWYRQSLGQGLEFLIYFQGNSAPDKSGLPSDRFSAERTGGSVSTLTIQRTQQEDSAVYLCASSPRVPNYGYTFGSGTRLTVV.

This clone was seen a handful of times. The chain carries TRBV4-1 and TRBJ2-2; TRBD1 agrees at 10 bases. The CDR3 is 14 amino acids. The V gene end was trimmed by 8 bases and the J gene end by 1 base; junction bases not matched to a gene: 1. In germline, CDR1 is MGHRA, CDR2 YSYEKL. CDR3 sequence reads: CASGDRGNTGELFF. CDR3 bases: TGCGCCAGCGGGGACAGGGGGAACACCGGGGAGCTGTTTTTT.

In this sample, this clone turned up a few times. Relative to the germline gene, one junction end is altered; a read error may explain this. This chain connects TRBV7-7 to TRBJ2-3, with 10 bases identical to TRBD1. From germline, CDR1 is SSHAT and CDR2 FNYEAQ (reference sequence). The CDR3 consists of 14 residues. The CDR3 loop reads CASSQTGGSGTQYF. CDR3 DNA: TGTGCTAGCAGCCAGACAGGGGGCTCTGGTACGCAGTATTTT. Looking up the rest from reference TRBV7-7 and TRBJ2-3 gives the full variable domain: GAGVSQSPRYKVTKRGQDVTLRCDPISSHATLYWYQQALGQGPEFLTYFNYEAQPDKSGLPSDRFSAERPEGSISTLTIQRTEQRDSAMYRCASSQTGGSGTQYFGPGTRLTVL.

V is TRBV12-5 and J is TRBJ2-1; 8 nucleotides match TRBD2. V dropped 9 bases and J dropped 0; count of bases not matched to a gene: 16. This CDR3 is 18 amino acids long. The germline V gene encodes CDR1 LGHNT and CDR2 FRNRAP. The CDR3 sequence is CASQESPGLGASYNEQFF. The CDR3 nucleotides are TGTGCTAGCCAAGAGTCTCCGGGACTAGGGGCCTCCTACAATGAGCAGTTCTTC.

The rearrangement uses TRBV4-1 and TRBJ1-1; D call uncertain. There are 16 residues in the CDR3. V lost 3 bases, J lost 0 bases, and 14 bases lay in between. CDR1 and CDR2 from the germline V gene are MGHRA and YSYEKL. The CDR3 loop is CASSHLLQIMNTEAFF. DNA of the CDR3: TGCGCCAGCAGCCATCTCCTACAGATAATGAACACTGAAGCTTTCTTT.

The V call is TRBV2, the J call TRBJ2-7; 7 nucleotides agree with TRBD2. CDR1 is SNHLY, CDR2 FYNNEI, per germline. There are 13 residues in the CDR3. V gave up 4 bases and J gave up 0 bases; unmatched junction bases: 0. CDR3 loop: CASSGEGSYEQYF. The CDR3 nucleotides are TGTGCCAGCAGTGGGGAGGGCTCCTACGAGCAGTACTTC.

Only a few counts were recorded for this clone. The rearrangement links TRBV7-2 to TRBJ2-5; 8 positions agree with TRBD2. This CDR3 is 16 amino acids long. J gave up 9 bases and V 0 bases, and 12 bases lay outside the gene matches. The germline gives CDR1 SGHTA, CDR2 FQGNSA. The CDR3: CASSLARTSPRSAQYF. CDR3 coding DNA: TGTGCCAGCAGCTTAGCCCGGACTAGCCCACGGTCGGCCCAGTACTTC.

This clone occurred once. The CDR3 sequence: CASSQQGGRYNEQFF. CDR3 DNA: TGCGCCAGCAGCCAACAGGGAGGGAGGTACAATGAGCAGTTCTTC. The rearrangement joins TRBV4-3 to TRBJ2-1; 7 bases align to TRBD2. Germline trimming cut 2 bases from V and 4 bases from J; bases unmatched to any gene: 5. Germline V gene sequence: CDR1 LGHNA, CDR2 YSLEER. This CDR3 comprises 15 residues.

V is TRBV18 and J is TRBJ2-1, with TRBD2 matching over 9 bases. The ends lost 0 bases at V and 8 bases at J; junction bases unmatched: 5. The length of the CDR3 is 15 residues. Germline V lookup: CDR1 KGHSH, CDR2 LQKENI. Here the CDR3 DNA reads TGTGCCAGCTCACCACCGTCTAGCGGGATCCATGAGCAGTTCTTC. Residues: CASSPPSSGIHEQFF.

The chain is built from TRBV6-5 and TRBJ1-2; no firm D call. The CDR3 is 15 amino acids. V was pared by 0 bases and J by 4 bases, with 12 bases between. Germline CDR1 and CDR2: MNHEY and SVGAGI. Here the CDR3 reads CASSYSEGMVYGYTF. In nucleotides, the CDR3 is TGTGCCAGCAGTTACTCGGAGGGAATGGTCTATGGCTACACCTTC.

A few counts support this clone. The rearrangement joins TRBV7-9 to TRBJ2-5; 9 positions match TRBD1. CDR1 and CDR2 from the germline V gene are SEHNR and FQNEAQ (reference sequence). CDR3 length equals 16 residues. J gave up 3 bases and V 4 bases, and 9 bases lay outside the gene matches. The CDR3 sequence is CASSSPPGQGEETQYF. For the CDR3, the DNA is TGTGCCAGCAGCTCTCCTCCGGGACAGGGTGAAGAGACCCAGTACTTC.

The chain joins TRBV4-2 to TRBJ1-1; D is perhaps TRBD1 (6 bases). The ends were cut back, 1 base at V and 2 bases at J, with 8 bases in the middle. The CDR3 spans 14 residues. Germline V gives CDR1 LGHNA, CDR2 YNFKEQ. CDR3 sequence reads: CASSQVGANTEAFF. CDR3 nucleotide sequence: TGTGCCAGCAGCCAAGTGGGGGCTAACACTGAAGCTTTCTTT.